The 24 T cell receptor beta chains below come from one sample, sequenced in a study of radiotherapy plus CTLA-4 blockade in lung cancer. Measured with immunoSEQ multiplex PCR; TCRdb has only the in-frame clones, and not every one. The sample records approximately 75,000 clones, roughly 78% being singletons. The specimen was peripheral blood, collected from a patient treated with radiotherapy plus ipilimumab. The origin of the receptors is a human donor with non-small cell lung cancer who had a complete response to radiotherapy plus ipilimumab.

The rearrangement links TRBV30 to TRBJ2-3; perhaps D is TRBD1 or TRBD2 (5 bases each). The germline gives CDR1 GTSNPN, CDR2 SVGIG (reference sequence). The V gene lost 2 bases and the J gene lost 1 base, with 13 bases spanning the gap. The CDR3 runs 15 residues. CDR3 DNA sequence: TGTGCCTGGAGTCGGGGCTCAGGTGGCACAGATACGCAGTATTTT. Its protein is CAWSRGSGGTDTQYF. Using reference TRBV30 and TRBJ2-3 for the parts outside the CDR3, the full variable domain is SQTIHQWPATLVQPVGSPLSLECTVEGTSNPNLYWYRQAAGRGLQLLFYSVGIGQISSEVPQNLSASRPQDRQFILSSKKLLLSDSGFYLCAWSRGSGGTDTQYFGPGTRLTVL.

Written as DNA, the CDR3 is TGTGCCAGCAGCATAACAGGGACTGGCTACACCTTC. This gives the protein CASSITGTGYTF. The rearrangement links TRBV21-1 to TRBJ1-2; the table's D gene call, TRBD1, was not cross checked with the DNA. TRBV21-1 is a documented pseudogene. CDR3 length: 12 amino acids.

V usage is TRBV6-6 and J usage is TRBJ1-2; tentative D call: TRBD1 (5 bases). Trimming shortened V by 6 bases and J by 7 bases, and 12 bases separated the two germline ends. The germline V gene has CDR1 MNHNY and CDR2 SVGAGI (reference sequence). This CDR3 has 12 amino acids. The CDR3 coding sequence is TGTGCCAGCAGAGGGGTCCCTCGTGGCTACACCTTC. This encodes CASRGVPRGYTF.

The chain is built from TRBV18 and TRBJ1-1; D is possibly TRBD1 (5 bases). Deletions cut 3 bases from V and 1 base from J, with 18 bases between. The CDR3 is 17 residues long. CDR1 and CDR2 (germline): KGHSH, LQKENI. CDR3 loop: CASSPGRSGRGNTEAFF. The CDR3 DNA reads TGTGCCAGCTCACCCGGGAGGTCGGGACGTGGGAACACTGAAGCTTTCTTT. Based on the CDR3 plus reference TRBV18 and TRBJ1-1, the full variable domain is NAGVMQNPRHLVRRRGQEARLRCSPMKGHSHVYWYRQLPEEGLKFMVYLQKENIIDESGMPKERFSAEFPKEGPSILRIQQVVRGDSAAYFCASSPGRSGRGNTEAFFGQGTRLTVV.

The rearrangement links TRBV7-2 to TRBJ2-3, with TRBD2 matching 13 bases. V lost 6 bases and J lost 1; bases outside the gene matches: 7. This CDR3 has 17 amino acids. Germline V CDR1 and CDR2: SGHTA, FQGNSA. CDR3 in amino acids: CASSPRLAGGGTDTQYF. DNA for the CDR3: TGTGCCAGCAGTCCCAGACTAGCGGGGGGTGGCACAGATACGCAGTATTTT.

J is TRBJ2-1 and V is TRBV6-5; D unresolved. This CDR3 has 14 amino acids. Between the trimmed V and J ends, which lost 4 bases and 7 bases, there was a span of 14 bases. CDR1 is MNHEY, CDR2 SVGAGI, per germline. CDR3 DNA sequence: TGTGCCAGCAGTTCGAGTTTGGCCGAGAATGAGCAGTTCTTC. Its translation is CASSSSLAENEQFF.

The chain recombines TRBV7-9 with TRBJ2-5, with 10 bases lining up with TRBD1. V shed 5 bases and J 3 bases; nucleotides not matched to a gene: 3. CDR3 size: 14 residues. Germline values: CDR1 SEHNR, CDR2 FQNEAQ (reference sequence). The DNA for the CDR3 is TGTGCCAGCAGCGTGGGACAGGGGAAAGAGACCCAGTACTTC. This codes for CASSVGQGKETQYF.

CDR3 sequence: CASSLAGNRVYGYTF. CDR3 nucleotides: TGTGCCAGCAGCTTGGCCGGAAACAGGGTTTATGGCTACACCTTC. The chain couples TRBV5-4 to TRBJ1-2; TRBD1 is a possible D gene (6 bases). Trimming took 0 bases from V and 5 from J, leaving 14 bases between them. This CDR3 has 15 amino acids. Looked up from germline, CDR1 is SGHNT and CDR2 is YYREEE (reference sequence).

This clone has a handful of counts. The V call is TRBV28, the J call TRBJ1-1; D gene unclear. The CDR3 length is 13 residues. Germline CDR1 MDHEN, CDR2 SYDVKM. Trimming left V 7 bases short and J 6 bases short, with 15 bases between. CDR3 in DNA: TGTGCCAGCACCGTTTCTAACTTCCCTGAAGCTTTCTTT. It yields the protein CASTVSNFPEAFF.

The genes are TRBV13 and TRBJ2-3; D perhaps matches TRBD1 (5 bases). The CDR3 extends over 12 amino acids. Trimming left V 5 bases short and J 10 bases short, with 13 bases between. From germline, CDR1 is PRHDT and CDR2 FYEKMQ (reference sequence). CDR3 sequence reads: CASSTEMGPQYF. The CDR3 bases are TGTGCCAGCAGCACGGAGATGGGGCCGCAGTATTTT. Filled out from reference TRBV13 and TRBJ2-3, the complete variable domain reads AAGVIQSPRHLIKEKRETATLKCYPIPRHDTVYWYQQGPGQDPQFLISFYEKMQSDKGSIPDRFSAQQFSDYHSELNMSSLELGDSALYFCASSTEMGPQYFGPGTRLTVL.

V gene TRBV21-1 combines with J gene TRBJ1-2; whether TRBD1, the table's D call, matches the DNA was not checked. TRBV21-1 corresponds to a pseudogene. CDR3 length: 13 residues. CDR3 sequence (DNA): TGTGCCAGCAGCAAACAGGGTAACTATGGCTACACCTTC. Protein: CASSKQGNYGYTF.

V and J are TRBV29-1 and TRBJ2-7; the D gene is possibly TRBD2 (5 bases). This CDR3 has 12 amino acids. Trimming stripped 1 base from V and 2 bases from J, with 6 bases between. Germline lookup yields CDR1 SQVTM and CDR2 ANQGSEA. The CDR3 region has the DNA TGCAGCGTTGAAGGCGGGCCCTACGAGCAGTACTTC. This gives the protein CSVEGGPYEQYF.

J is TRBJ1-3 and V is TRBV19, with 7 bases matching TRBD1. CDR3 length: 15 amino acids. The J segment lost 0 bases and the V segment lost 7 bases, leaving 6 bases of the junction unmatched. Looked up from germline, CDR1 is LNHDA and CDR2 is SQIVND (reference sequence). CDR3 in DNA: TGTGCCAGTACTACTCGGGACAGCTCTGGAAACACCATATATTTT. Its protein is CASTTRDSSGNTIYF.

In this sample, this clone turned up many times. The gene calls are TRBV5-6 and TRBJ1-1, with D possibly TRBD1 on 6 matching bases. The CDR3 totals 14 residues. Germline-derived CDR1 and CDR2 are SGHDT and YYEEEE. V lost 4 bases, J lost 2 bases, and 12 bases lay in between. CDR3 nucleotides: TGTGCCAGCAGCCTCACAGGGTACAACACTGAAGCTTTCTTT. Translation: CASSLTGYNTEAFF.

The chain has TRBV10-1 and TRBJ2-1, with TRBD1 matching 7 bases. The V and J ends lost 5 bases and 7 bases, in that order; junction bases with no gene match: 8. The length of the CDR3 is 14 residues. CDR1 is WNHNN, CDR2 SYGVQD, per germline (reference sequence). The CDR3 sequence: CASSQGGAGNEQFF. The CDR3, as DNA: TGCGCCAGCAGTCAAGGGGGCGCCGGGAATGAGCAGTTCTTC.

This clone is a singleton in its sample. The rearrangement joins TRBV21-1 to TRBJ2-7; TRBD1, the table's D call, lacks a check against the DNA. TRBV21-1 is a pseudogene locus. The CDR3 covers 13 residues. The CDR3 loop is CASSKGTAYEQYF. DNA of the CDR3: TGTGCCAGCAGCAAGGGGACAGCCTACGAGCAGTACTTC.

This clone has only a few counts. V usage is TRBV4-3 and J usage is TRBJ2-1; 9 bases line up with TRBD1. The CDR3 loop spans 16 amino acids. The V gene's germline CDR1 is LGHNA and CDR2 YSLEER. The ends lost 0 bases at V and 4 bases at J; junction bases unmatched: 4. CDR3 sequence: CASSQEGTGYYNEQFF. CDR3 in DNA: TGCGCCAGCAGCCAAGAAGGGACAGGGTATTACAATGAGCAGTTCTTC.

The chain uses TRBV7-2 and TRBJ2-2; D gene ambiguous. V lost 5 bases, J lost 6 bases, and 4 bases lay in between. The CDR3 has 11 residues. Germline CDR1 is SGHTA and CDR2 is FQGNSA. The CDR3 bases are TGTGCCAGCAGCCCTCCCGGGGAGCTGTTTTTT. Amino acid sequence: CASSPPGELFF.

The rearrangement uses TRBV18 and TRBJ1-1; D not certain. Trimming took off 1 base at V and 3 bases at J, with 9 bases between the two ends. Per germline, CDR1 KGHSH and CDR2 LQKENI. This CDR3 is 14 amino acids long. The DNA of the CDR3 is TGTGCCAGCTCACCACAGGGAAGGGACACTGAAGCTTTCTTT. Translated: CASSPQGRDTEAFF.

The chain joins TRBV7-9 to TRBJ2-5, with a tentative D call TRBD2 (7 bases). This CDR3 is built from 15 residues. V was cut by 1 base and J by 1 base, with 10 bases left in between. Germline lookup yields CDR1 SEHNR and CDR2 FQNEAQ (reference sequence). The CDR3 here is CASSLDGGLQETQYF. The CDR3 bases are TGTGCCAGCAGCTTAGACGGGGGGCTCCAAGAGACCCAGTACTTC.

The CDR3 DNA sequence: TGTGCCAGCAGTGCCCGGGACAGGACTAATTCACCCCTCCACTTT. This translates into CASSARDRTNSPLHF. The chain uses TRBV25-1 and TRBJ1-6, with 8 bases identical to TRBD1. The CDR3 extends over 15 amino acids. Trimming at V came to 4 bases and at J to 6 bases, leaving 5 bases not matched to a gene. Germline V lookup: CDR1 MGHDK, CDR2 SYGVNS.

V gene TRBV7-6 combines with J gene TRBJ2-2; D gene ambiguous. The V and J ends lost 5 bases and 5 bases respectively, with 6 bases between them. The germline CDR1 and CDR2 sequences are SGHVS and FNYEAQ. This CDR3 has 12 amino acids. The CDR3: CASSQATGELFF. CDR3 nucleotides: TGTGCCAGCAGCCAGGCGACCGGGGAGCTGTTTTTT.

This clone came up once. This chain joins TRBV7-9 and TRBJ2-5; the D gene could be TRBD1 or TRBD2 (5 bases each). V shed 0 bases and J shed 4 bases, with 9 bases lying between them. This CDR3 region has 14 residues. The germline CDR1 and CDR2 sequences are SEHNR and FQNEAQ (reference sequence). CDR3 in DNA: TGTGCCAGCAGCTTAGCGGGACCGGGAGAGACCCAGTACTTC. Translation gives CASSLAGPGETQYF.

This clone was picked up one time. The chain has TRBV4-1 and TRBJ2-1; TRBD2 matches at 9 bases. The CDR3 consists of 16 residues. J was trimmed by 7 bases and V by 0 bases; bases with no gene match: 7. Germline CDR1 is MGHRA and CDR2 is YSYEKL. CDR3 nucleotides: TGCGCCAGCAGCCAAGATCGATCGGCGGGGGGGAATGAGCAGTTCTTC. Protein sequence: CASSQDRSAGGNEQFF.